This T cell receptor (beta chain) was identified in a study of T-cell memory formation after mild COVID-19. The wider study: Each donor largely had its own TCR clusters.

Study-level points and caveats: Among clones peaking at day 37 in the second wave, SARS-CoV-2 specificity remained unconfirmed. Contracting CD8+ clones were enriched in EMRA, CD4+ mainly in CM and EM. Pre-infection memory showed some responding clones, and this suggested that cross-reactive memory joined.

Germline V gene sequence: CDR1 LNHNV, CDR2 YYDKDF (reference sequence). CDR3 length: 15 amino acids. Trimming pared 0 bases from V and 4 bases from J, leaving 12 bases between. TCRdb itself ran the 5' RACE reads through MiXCR, one entry per CDR3 protein. The sample has hundreds of thousands of distinct CDR3 sequences, around a quarter seen once. Comments on this clonotype: Its antigen remains unknown.

This TCR derives from an adult woman who had mild COVID-19 (a few samples of this study predate the infection). Cell type and time point are not known. Sample: PBMCs or a T cell subset sorted from them (not recorded which). The rearrangement joins TRBV15 to TRBJ1-2; D is unclear. The CDR3 is CATSRDPGITYGYTF. The CDR3 DNA follows: TGTGCCACCAGCAGAGATCCGGGGATTACCTATGGCTACACCTTC.